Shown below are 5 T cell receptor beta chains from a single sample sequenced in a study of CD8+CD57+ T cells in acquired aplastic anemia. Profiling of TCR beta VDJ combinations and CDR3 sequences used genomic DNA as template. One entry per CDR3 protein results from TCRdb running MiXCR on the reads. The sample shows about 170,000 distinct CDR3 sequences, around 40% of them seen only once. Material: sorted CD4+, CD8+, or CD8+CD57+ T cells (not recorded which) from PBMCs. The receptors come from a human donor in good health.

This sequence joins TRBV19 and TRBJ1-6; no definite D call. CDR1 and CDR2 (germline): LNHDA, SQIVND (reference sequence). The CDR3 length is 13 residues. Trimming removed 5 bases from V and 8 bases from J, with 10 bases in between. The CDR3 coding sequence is TGTGCCAGTAGTGTAACTCAGGATTCACCCCTCCACTTT. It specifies CASSVTQDSPLHF.

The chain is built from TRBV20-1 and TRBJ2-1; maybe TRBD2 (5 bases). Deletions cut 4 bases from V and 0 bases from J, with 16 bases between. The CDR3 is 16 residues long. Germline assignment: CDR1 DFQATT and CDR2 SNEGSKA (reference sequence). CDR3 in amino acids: CSAILDVGSSYNEQFF. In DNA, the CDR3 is TGCAGTGCTATACTAGATGTGGGGAGCTCCTACAATGAGCAGTTCTTC.

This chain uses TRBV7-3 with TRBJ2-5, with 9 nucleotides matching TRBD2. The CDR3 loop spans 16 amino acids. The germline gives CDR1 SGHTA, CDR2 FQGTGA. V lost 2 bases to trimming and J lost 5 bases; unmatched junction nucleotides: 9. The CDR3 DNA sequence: TGTGCCAGCAGCTTACCCCCAGCGGGGGGCCGGGAGACCCAGTACTTC. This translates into CASSLPPAGGRETQYF.

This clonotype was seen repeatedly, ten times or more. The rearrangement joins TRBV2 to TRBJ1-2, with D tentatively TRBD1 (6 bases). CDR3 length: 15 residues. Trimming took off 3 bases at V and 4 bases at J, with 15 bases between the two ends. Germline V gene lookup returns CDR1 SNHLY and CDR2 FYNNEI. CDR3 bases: TGTGCCAGCAGTGAGAAAACAGGGATGGGCTATGGCTACACCTTC. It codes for CASSEKTGMGYGYTF.

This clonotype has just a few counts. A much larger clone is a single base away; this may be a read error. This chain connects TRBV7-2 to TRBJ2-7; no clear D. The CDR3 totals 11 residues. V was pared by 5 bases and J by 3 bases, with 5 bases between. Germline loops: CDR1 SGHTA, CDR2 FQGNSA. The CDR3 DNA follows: TGTGCCAGCAGCAACAACTACGAGCAGTACTTC. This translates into CASSNNYEQYF.